Ten or more counts support the clone carrying this TCR beta chain. The junction had 4 bases not matched to a gene; V was cut back by 7 bases and J by 9 bases. This CDR3 is 12 amino acids long. These data come from a study of CDR3 diversity in severe acne. TCRdb redid the calling of the PCR reads with MiXCR, one entry per CDR3 protein. Here the sample spans about 98,000 distinct CDR3 sequences, around 53% being singletons. The sequence came from a male donor with acne. The rearrangement links TRBV12-3 or TRBV12-4 to TRBJ2-7; 12 positions agree with TRBD2. The sequenced material came from blood. CDR3 residues: CASTSGRASQYF. DNA of the CDR3: TGTGCCAGCACTAGCGGGAGGGCCTCGCAGTACTTC.